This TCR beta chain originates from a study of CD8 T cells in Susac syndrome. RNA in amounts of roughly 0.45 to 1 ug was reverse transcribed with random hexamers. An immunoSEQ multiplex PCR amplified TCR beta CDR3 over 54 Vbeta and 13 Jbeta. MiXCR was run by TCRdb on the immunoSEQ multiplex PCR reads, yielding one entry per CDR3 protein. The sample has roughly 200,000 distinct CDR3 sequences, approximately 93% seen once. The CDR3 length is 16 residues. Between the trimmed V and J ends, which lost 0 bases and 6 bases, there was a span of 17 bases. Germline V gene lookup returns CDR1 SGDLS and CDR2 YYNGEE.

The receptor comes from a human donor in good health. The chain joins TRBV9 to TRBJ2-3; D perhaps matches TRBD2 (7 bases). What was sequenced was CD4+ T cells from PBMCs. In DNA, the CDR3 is TGTGCCAGCAGCGTAGCGGTGGGGGGGGCTCTTGATACGCAGTATTTT. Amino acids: CASSVAVGGALDTQYF. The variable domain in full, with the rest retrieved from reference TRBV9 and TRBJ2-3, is DSGVTQTPKHLITATGQRVTLRCSPRSGDLSVYWYQQSLDQGLQFLIQYYNGEERAKGNILERFSAQQFPDLHSELNLSSLELGDSALYFCASSVAVGGALDTQYFGPGTRLTVL.